One sample yielded the 3 T cell receptor beta chains listed below, sequenced in a study of blood T cell repertoires in COVID-19. Measured with immunoSEQ multiplex PCR; TCRdb has only the in-frame clones, and not every one. The profile shows approximately 150,000 clones, around 87% of them singletons. Material for sequencing was peripheral blood. The receptors were gathered from a woman in her forties or fifties with active or convalescent COVID-19.

This clone was observed once. CDR3 in DNA: TGCGCCAGCAGCTTGGCCTGGGGGCACTATGGCTACACCTTC. This translates into CASSLAWGHYGYTF. The chain recombines TRBV5-1 with TRBJ1-2; D is perhaps TRBD1 (6 bases). The V end was cut by 0 bases, the J end by 3 bases, with 9 bases between. CDR1 and CDR2 from the germline V gene are SGHRS and YFSETQ. This CDR3 comprises 14 residues.

This chain uses TRBV10-3 with TRBJ1-6; 7 positions agree with TRBD1. Germline CDR1 ENHRY, CDR2 SYGVKD. The V gene end was trimmed by 6 bases and the J gene end by 7 bases; junction bases not matched to a gene: 9. The CDR3 loop spans 15 amino acids. The CDR3 DNA sequence: TGTGCCATCAGGGCACCGGGACAGTCGAATTCACCCCTCCACTTT. Protein product: CAIRAPGQSNSPLHF.

J is TRBJ1-1 and V is TRBV29-1; D is unclear. In germline, CDR1 is SQVTM, CDR2 ANQGSEA. Trimming left V 4 bases short and J 3 bases short, with 3 bases between. This CDR3 comprises 10 residues. CDR3 in DNA: TGCAGCGTTGCGTACACTGAAGCTTTCTTT. This codes for CSVAYTEAFF.